Detailed here is one T cell receptor beta chain. The data stem from a study of blood T cell repertoires in COVID-19. Study in general: From the United States, Italy and Spain came samples of acute and convalescent COVID-19. T cells, B-cell-depleted T cells, or PBMCs supplied cDNA or gDNA.

Per the original data handling: Nucleated cell counts were estimated from reference gene primer amplification. Sequencing used immunoSEQ multiplex PCR; TCRdb keeps in-frame clones, though not all of them. D and trimming come from the DNA, and the V and J calls and clone size come from that table. This sample has about 380,000 clones, with around 87% found just once. CDR3 size: 16 residues. Germline V gene lookup returns CDR1 MDHEN and CDR2 SYDVKM. The V end was cut by 4 bases, the J end by 6 bases, with 19 bases between. The origin of this receptor is a man between 18 and 29 years old with active or convalescent COVID-19. Sequenced input: peripheral blood. V is TRBV28 and J is TRBJ1-5; D uncertain. As DNA, the CDR3 is TGTGCCAGCAGTTCAACGAGCCTACCCCGGGGTCAGCCCCAGCATTTT. The encoded protein is CASSSTSLPRGQPQHF.